The 27 T cell receptor beta chains reported below all come from one sample, sequenced in a study of T cells in Graves' hyperthyroidism and ophthalmopathy. Amplification of TCR beta CDR3 regions was performed using RNA transcripts as template. HTBI primers were the set used in a first-round RT-PCR of the TCR CDR3. TCRdb re-analysed the multiplex PCR reads in MiXCR, keeping a single row per CDR3 protein. Of 500,000 to 650,000 distinct CDR3 sequences in the sample, about 15% are singletons; the top ten hold approximately 12%. Input material: blood. These receptors were taken from a woman aged 45-60 years with Graves' ophthalmopathy.

This clonotype was recorded a few times. The chain links TRBV6-2 or TRBV6-3 to TRBJ2-3, with 14 nucleotides matching TRBD2. V lost 4 bases, J lost 3 bases, and 9 bases stayed unmatched. Germline lookup yields CDR1 MNHEY and CDR2 SVGEGT. The CDR3 extends over 18 amino acids. CDR3 protein: CASSSGLAGGIGTDTQYF. The CDR3, as DNA: TGTGCCAGCAGTTCAGGACTAGCGGGAGGAATTGGGACAGATACGCAGTATTTT.

This clonotype was found many times. V is TRBV20-1 and J is TRBJ2-5; TRBD2 matches 9 bases. The CDR3 runs to 14 residues. V shed 5 bases, J shed 2 bases, and the junction held 6 bases outside the gene matches. Per germline, CDR1 DFQATT and CDR2 SNEGSKA (reference sequence). CDR3 in amino acids: CSALRLAVQETQYF. CDR3 nucleotides: TGCAGTGCTCTGAGACTAGCGGTGCAAGAGACCCAGTACTTC.

This clonotype was recorded at least ten times. The chain recombines TRBV20-1 with TRBJ2-6; TRBD1 agrees at 7 bases. The CDR3 spans 15 residues. Germline V gene lookup returns CDR1 DFQATT and CDR2 SNEGSKA (reference sequence). Germline trimming cut 3 bases from V and 4 bases from J; bases unmatched to any gene: 6. CDR3 in amino acids: CSASSRGTGANVLTF. CDR3 sequence (DNA): TGCAGTGCTAGCAGCAGGGGGACCGGGGCCAACGTCCTGACTTTC.

In this sample, this clonotype turned up a few times. V is TRBV9 and J is TRBJ2-1, with 13 bases that match TRBD2. Trimming cost V 3 bases and J 0 bases; bases outside gene matches: 6. Germline CDR1 and CDR2: SGDLS and YYNGEE. The CDR3 totals 18 residues. For the CDR3, the DNA is TGTGCCAGCAGCGCGGGACTAGCGGGACTGAGCTCCTACAATGAGCAGTTCTTC. It specifies CASSAGLAGLSSYNEQFF.

V is TRBV6-1 and J is TRBJ2-1, with TRBD2 matching 9 bases. The CDR3 contains 15 residues. J gave up 8 bases and V 7 bases, and 12 bases lay outside the gene matches. Germline CDR1 is MNHNS and CDR2 is SASEGT. The CDR3 nucleotides are TGTGCCAGCATCAGGGGCGGGAGGGGTTGGGATGAGCAGTTCTTC. Translating gives CASIRGGRGWDEQFF.

Details on this clonotype: Since a much larger clone is just one base distant, this may be a read error. This chain connects TRBV9 to TRBJ2-1; the match to TRBD2 covers 11 bases. The V and J ends lost 0 bases and 4 bases, in that order; junction bases with no gene match: 3. CDR1 and CDR2 (germline): SGDLS, YYNGEE. The CDR3 consists of 16 residues. The CDR3, as DNA: TGTGCCAGCAGCGTAGAGGGACTAGCGGAGTACAATGAGCAGTTCTTC. It yields the protein CASSVEGLAEYNEQFF.

This clonotype was recorded many times. V usage is TRBV7-2 and J usage is TRBJ2-2; 7 bases are a match to TRBD2. Germline V gene lookup returns CDR1 SGHTA and CDR2 FQGNSA. V gave up 2 bases and J gave up 4 bases; unmatched junction bases: 7. The CDR3 consists of 16 residues. The CDR3: CASSLRRELSTGELFF. The CDR3, as DNA: TGTGCCAGCAGCTTACGGCGGGAGTTGAGCACCGGGGAGCTGTTTTTT.

In its sample, this clonotype was seen many times. The chain has TRBV28 and TRBJ1-1; 7 bases align to TRBD1. The germline CDR1 and CDR2 sequences are MDHEN and SYDVKM. The CDR3 runs 12 residues. Trimming took 4 bases from V and 8 from J; bases not matched to a gene: 4. The CDR3 nucleotides are TGTGCCAGCAGTTGGAGGGGGCGCGAAGCTTTCTTT. It encodes CASSWRGREAFF.

The table lists this clonotype with many counts. The chain employs TRBV2 and TRBJ2-1, with a weak D call TRBD1 (6 bases). This CDR3 region has 16 residues. V was pared by 3 bases and J by 2 bases, with 14 bases between. CDR1 is SNHLY, CDR2 FYNNEI, per germline. Here the CDR3 reads CASSEVGRGPYNEQFF. The CDR3 coding sequence is TGTGCCAGCAGTGAGGTGGGCAGGGGTCCCTACAATGAGCAGTTCTTC.

The table lists this clonotype with many counts. The genes are TRBV18 and TRBJ1-2, with no clear D. This CDR3 spans 14 amino acids. Trimming left V 5 bases short and J 4 bases short, with 14 bases between. Germline values: CDR1 KGHSH, CDR2 LQKENI. CDR3 sequence reads: CASSSVDGSYGYTF. CDR3 nucleotide sequence: TGTGCCAGCTCATCCGTTGACGGGAGCTATGGCTACACCTTC.

At least ten counts were recorded for this clonotype. The chain is built from TRBV11-2 and TRBJ2-3, with D perhaps TRBD1 or TRBD2 (6 bases each). Germline V gene lookup returns CDR1 SGHAT and CDR2 FQNNGV. V dropped 1 base and J dropped 4 bases, with 9 bases sitting between them. This CDR3 spans 14 amino acids. The CDR3 sequence: CASSLVGGPDTQYF. The CDR3 nucleotides read TGTGCCAGCAGCTTAGTCGGGGGCCCAGATACGCAGTATTTT. The full variable domain, rest sourced from reference TRBV11-2 and TRBJ2-3, is EAGVAQSPRYKIIEKRQSVAFWCNPISGHATLYWYQQILGQGPKLLIQFQNNGVVDDSQLPKDRFSAERLKGVDSTLKIQPAKLEDSAVYLCASSLVGGPDTQYFGPGTRLTVL.

V usage is TRBV28 and J usage is TRBJ1-6, with D possibly being TRBD1 (5 bases). This CDR3 spans 16 amino acids. CDR1 MDHEN and CDR2 SYDVKM come from the germline V gene. V was pared by 11 bases and J by 7 bases, with 24 bases between. In DNA, the CDR3 is TGTGCCTCCATACCCGGCGGGGCAGCTAAAAATTCACCCCTCCACTTT. As protein: CASIPGGAAKNSPLHF.

This clonotype has a count of ten or more. The chain uses TRBV12-3 or TRBV12-4 and TRBJ1-4; tentative D call: TRBD1 (5 bases). Trimming pared 5 bases from V and 8 bases from J, leaving 12 bases between. This CDR3 comprises 13 residues. The CDR3 sequence is CASSRGRSEKLFF. The CDR3 DNA is TGTGCCAGCAGTCGGGGCAGAAGCGAAAAACTGTTTTTT.

V gene TRBV18 combines with J gene TRBJ1-3; possible D gene TRBD1, 5 bases. V shed 1 base and J shed 4 bases, with 17 bases lying between them. The CDR3 totals 17 residues. The germline gives CDR1 KGHSH, CDR2 LQKENI. The CDR3 DNA is TGTGCCAGCTCACCACTACAAGTCAAGGGGTCCGGAAACACCATATATTTT. It codes for CASSPLQVKGSGNTIYF.

This clonotype occurred many times. The chain recombines TRBV2 with TRBJ2-2; D uncertain. Germline-derived CDR1 and CDR2 are SNHLY and FYNNEI. The CDR3 is made up of 12 amino acids. Trimming cost V 2 bases and J 6 bases, with 4 bases left between them. DNA of the CDR3: TGTGCCAGCAGTGAACCCCCCGGGGAGCTGTTTTTT. It encodes CASSEPPGELFF. The entire variable domain, with the rest obtained from reference TRBV2 and TRBJ2-2, is as follows: EPEVTQTPSHQVTQMGQEVILRCVPISNHLYFYWYRQILGQKVEFLVSFYNNEISEKSEIFDDQFSVERPDGSNFTLKIRSTKLEDSAMYFCASSEPPGELFFGEGSRLTVL.

This chain links TRBV28 with TRBJ2-7, with 7 bases fitting TRBD2. The CDR3 extends over 12 amino acids. J gave up 0 bases and V 7 bases, and 0 bases lay outside the gene matches. The germline CDR1 and CDR2 sequences are MDHEN and SYDVKM. The CDR3 DNA is TGTGCCAGCAAGCGGGGCTCCTACGAGCAGTACTTC. It translates to CASKRGSYEQYF.

In this sample, this clonotype turned up many times. The chain recombines TRBV28 with TRBJ2-3; D is perhaps TRBD1 (6 bases). The V gene's germline CDR1 is MDHEN and CDR2 SYDVKM. The V and J ends lost 5 bases and 5 bases respectively, with 20 bases between them. This CDR3 is built from 16 residues. The DNA for the CDR3 is TGTGCCAGCAGTCCAATCGACAGGTCGTTCCGAGATACGCAGTATTTT. This gives the protein CASSPIDRSFRDTQYF. The whole variable domain, filled in from reference TRBV28 and TRBJ2-3, reads DVKVTQSSRYLVKRTGEKVFLECVQDMDHENMFWYRQDPGLGLRLIYFSYDVKMKEKGDIPEGYSVSREKKERFSLILESASTNQTSMYLCASSPIDRSFRDTQYFGPGTRLTVL.

A few counts support this clonotype. The rearrangement uses TRBV11-2 and TRBJ2-3; TRBD1 is a possible D gene (6 bases). Germline V gives CDR1 SGHAT, CDR2 FQNNGV. This CDR3 has 16 amino acids. Trimming stripped 2 bases from V and 7 bases from J, with 19 bases between. DNA of the CDR3: TGTGCCAGCAGCTTAACTCCAGGGGCCACCACGAATACGCAGTATTTT. Its translation is CASSLTPGATTNTQYF.

The rearrangement links TRBV29-1 to TRBJ1-4, with D hard to call. Germline V CDR1 and CDR2: SQVTM, ANQGSEA. Trimming took off 4 bases at V and 7 bases at J, with 7 bases between the two ends. The CDR3 contains 11 residues. In DNA form, the CDR3 reads TGCAGCGTTGTATCGCGTGAAAAACTGTTTTTT. Its translation: CSVVSREKLFF.

This clonotype was detected ten times or more. As DNA, the CDR3 is TGCGCCAGCAGCTTGAGAGGCCCGATGAACACTGAAGCTTTCTTT. Residues: CASSLRGPMNTEAFF. This chain uses TRBV5-1 with TRBJ1-1; D is unclear. CDR1 and CDR2 from the germline V gene are SGHRS and YFSETQ. This CDR3 is 15 amino acids long. The ends were cut back, 1 base at V and 0 bases at J, with 10 bases in the middle.

The genes are TRBV9 and TRBJ2-7, with TRBD2 matching 10 bases. The length of the CDR3 is 16 residues. Germline CDR1 and CDR2: SGDLS and YYNGEE. With V trimmed by 2 bases and J by 6 bases, 11 bases remained unmatched. CDR3 sequence: CASSVGLADTFFEQYF. The CDR3 DNA reads as TGTGCCAGCAGCGTCGGACTAGCGGATACCTTCTTCGAGCAGTACTTC.

This clonotype was detected many times. V gene TRBV6-6 combines with J gene TRBJ1-3; D is perhaps TRBD1 (6 bases). Trimming pared 2 bases from V and 1 base from J, leaving 12 bases between. Germline V lookup: CDR1 MNHNY, CDR2 SVGAGI (reference sequence). The CDR3 has 16 amino acids. The CDR3: CASSYNRDSSGNTIYF. In nucleotides, the CDR3 is TGTGCCAGCAGTTACAACAGGGATTCGTCTGGAAACACCATATATTTT.

The chain couples TRBV6-5 to TRBJ2-5; possibly TRBD2 for D (6 bases). CDR1 is MNHEY, CDR2 SVGAGI, per germline. The CDR3 has 15 amino acids. The V end was cut by 1 base, the J end by 0 bases, with 9 bases between. The CDR3 sequence is CASSYWAGNQETQYF. CDR3 sequence (DNA): TGTGCCAGCAGTTACTGGGCGGGAAACCAAGAGACCCAGTACTTC.

This clonotype was seen many times. This chain joins TRBV7-9 and TRBJ2-1; TRBD2 agrees at 7 bases. V was pared by 5 bases and J by 2 bases, with 12 bases of the junction left unmatched. This CDR3 contains 17 residues. Per germline, CDR1 SEHNR and CDR2 FQNEAQ (reference sequence). This CDR3 reads CASSQATSALAYNEQFF. The CDR3 region has the DNA TGTGCCAGCAGCCAGGCTACTAGCGCTCTAGCCTACAATGAGCAGTTCTTC.

This clonotype has a count of ten or more. The chain joins TRBV9 to TRBJ1-2, with D possibly TRBD1 on 6 matching bases. The CDR3 covers 12 residues. Germline loops: CDR1 SGDLS, CDR2 YYNGEE. V dropped 5 bases and J dropped 8 bases, with 13 bases sitting between them. CDR3 sequence: CASRGGGNGYTF. CDR3 in DNA: TGTGCCAGCAGAGGGGGGGGGAACGGCTACACCTTC.

This clonotype was counted many times. The V call is TRBV30, the J call TRBJ2-1; 12 positions agree with TRBD2. V was pared by 4 bases and J by 6 bases, with 10 bases of the junction left unmatched. In germline, CDR1 is GTSNPN, CDR2 SVGIG (reference sequence). The CDR3 runs 16 residues. Here the CDR3 reads CAWIASGRVNFNEQFF. In DNA, the CDR3 is TGTGCCTGGATTGCTAGCGGGAGGGTTAATTTCAATGAGCAGTTCTTC.

This clonotype was counted at least ten times. The chain joins TRBV6-2 or TRBV6-3 to TRBJ2-1; 8 bases map to TRBD2. The J segment lost 2 bases and the V segment lost 2 bases, leaving 2 bases of the junction unmatched. The CDR3 has 15 residues. Per the germline V gene, CDR1 is MNHEY and CDR2 is SVGEGT. The CDR3 region is CASSYEAGAYNEQFF. Written as DNA, the CDR3 is TGTGCCAGCAGTTACGAAGCGGGGGCCTACAATGAGCAGTTCTTC.